This T cell receptor (beta chain) was captured by sequencing in a study of regulatory T cells in long-lasting Graves disease. Study-wide points: Compared with new cases, persistent Graves' patients showed reduced TCR diversity.

Construction of TCR beta libraries relied on iRepertoire HTBI primers and on Arm-PCR targeting CDR3 regions. As handled by the study authors: Looking across samples, the authors found under 70 TRBV and some 13 TRBJ segments. TCRdb passed the multiplex PCR reads through MiXCR, listing each CDR3 protein once. Here the V and J calls rest on TCRdb's processing, not on the authors' analysis. In the table there are 400,000 to 500,000 distinct CDR3 sequences, roughly 23% of which are singletons. This clonotype was counted at least ten times. What it recognizes is unknown. Time point reported: persistent/refractory GD, antithyroid drugs over 5 years with positive TRAb. PBMC RNA was the source of the TCR library. It was American Thyroid Association guidelines that determined Graves' disease diagnosis. CDR1 SGHVS and CDR2 FQNEAQ come from the germline V gene. V lost 5 bases and J 5 bases, leaving 15 bases between the germline ends. The CDR3 totals 14 residues.

The TCR originated in a female donor with Graves disease. This chain uses TRBV7-8 with TRBJ1-2; D remains ambiguous. The material was peripheral blood mononuclear cells (PBMCs), obtained when the disease was refractory, from a patient treated with antithyroid drugs. CDR3 sequence: CASSESPRKYGYTF. CDR3 nucleotides: TGTGCCAGCAGCGAATCTCCCAGGAAGTATGGCTACACCTTC.